This TCR beta chain was retrieved from a study of OX40 agonist ivuxolimab in advanced cancers. The CDR3 is 14 residues long. Germline V gene lookup returns CDR1 SGHTA and CDR2 FQGNSA. The ends were cut back, 8 bases at V and 0 bases at J, with 12 bases in the middle. TCRdb keeps only in-frame clones here, not all; method: immunoSEQ multiplex PCR. The sample records approximately 58,000 clones, about 91% being singletons. This receptor was taken from an adult with an advanced solid tumor such as melanoma, head and neck, liver or kidney cancer. The sample here was CD4+ or CD8+ T cells sorted from blood, taken in a trial of the OX40 agonist ivuxolimab. This rearrangement joins TRBV7-2 to TRBJ2-3; D not certain. CDR3 loop: CASVLAASTDTQYF. The CDR3 DNA reads TGTGCCAGCGTATTGGCGGCTAGCACAGATACGCAGTATTTT.